The sequence of this T cell receptor beta chain was determined in a study of technical replicates of blood from several donors. Germline lookup yields CDR1 SGHNT and CDR2 YYREEE (reference sequence). The V and J ends lost 0 bases and 10 bases respectively, with 8 bases between them. The CDR3 contains 12 residues. A single count supports this clone. Other DNA sequences in the same sample also yield this CDR3. Here immunoSEQ multiplex PCR was the method, and the copy in TCRdb shows in-frame clones only, minus some. The sample contains about 60,000 clones, around nine tenths of which appear only once. This chain connects TRBV5-4 to TRBJ2-1; D gene unclear. The receptor was isolated from a human donor in good health. Some clones in this sample may be carry-over from other donors' samples. Input material: PBMCs. The CDR3 spells CASSLASPEQFF. The CDR3 DNA reads as TGTGCCAGCAGCTTGGCTTCTCCGGAGCAGTTCTTC. Drawing the rest from reference TRBV5-4 and TRBJ2-1, the complete variable domain is ETGVTQSPTHLIKTRGQQVTLRCSSQSGHNTVSWYQQALGQGPQFIFQYYREEENGRGNFPPRFSGLQFPNYSSELNVNALELDDSALYLCASSLASPEQFFGPGTRLTVL.